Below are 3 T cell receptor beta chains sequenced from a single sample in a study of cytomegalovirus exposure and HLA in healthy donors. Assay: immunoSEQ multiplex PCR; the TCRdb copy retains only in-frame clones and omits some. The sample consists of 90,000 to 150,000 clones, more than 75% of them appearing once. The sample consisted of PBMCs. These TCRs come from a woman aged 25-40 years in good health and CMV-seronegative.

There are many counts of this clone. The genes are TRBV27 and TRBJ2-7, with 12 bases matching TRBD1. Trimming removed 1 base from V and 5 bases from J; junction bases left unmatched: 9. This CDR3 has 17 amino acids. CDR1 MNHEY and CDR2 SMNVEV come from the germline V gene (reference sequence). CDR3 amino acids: CASSLFGLGQGANEQYF. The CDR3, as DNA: TGTGCCAGCAGTTTATTCGGCCTGGGACAGGGGGCGAACGAGCAGTACTTC.

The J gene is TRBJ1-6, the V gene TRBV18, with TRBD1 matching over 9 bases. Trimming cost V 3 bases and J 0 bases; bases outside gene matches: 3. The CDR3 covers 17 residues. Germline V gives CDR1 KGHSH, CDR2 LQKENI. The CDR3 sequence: CASSPGQGSSYNSPLHF. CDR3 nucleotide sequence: TGTGCCAGCTCACCCGGACAGGGGAGCTCCTATAATTCACCCCTCCACTTT.

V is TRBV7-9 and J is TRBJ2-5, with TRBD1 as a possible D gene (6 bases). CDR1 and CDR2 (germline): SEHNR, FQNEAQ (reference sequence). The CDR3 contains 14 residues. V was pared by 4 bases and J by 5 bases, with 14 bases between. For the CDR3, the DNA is TGTGCCAGCAGCTCCCACAGGGACCGGGAGACCCAGTACTTC. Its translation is CASSSHRDRETQYF. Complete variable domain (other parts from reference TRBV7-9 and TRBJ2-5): DTGVSQNPRHKITKRGQNVTFRCDPISEHNRLYWYRQTLGQGPEFLTYFQNEAQLEKSRLLSDRFSAERPKGSFSTLEIQRTEQGDSAMYLCASSSHRDRETQYFGPGTRLLVL.